These 28 T cell receptor beta chains were sequenced from one sample in a study of STAT3 mutations in large granular lymphocyte leukemia. Which antigens these TCRs recognize remains unknown. Repertoires were generated with immunoSEQ multiplex PCR, while TCRdb's copy carries only in-frame clones and drops some. The sample yields 9,500 to 12,000 clones, about 85% seen once. Findings and caveats of the study: At least one immunodominant TCR beta clonotype appeared in every T-cell large granular lymphocyte leukemia patient.

Sequencing used peripheral blood mononuclear cells. These receptors were obtained from a man older than 75 with T-cell large granular lymphocyte leukemia. Some clones in this sample may be carry-over from other donors' samples.

J is TRBJ2-7 and V is TRBV11-2, with 9 bases lining up with TRBD1. V lost 1 base, J lost 3 bases, and 1 base stayed unmatched. CDR1 is SGHAT and CDR2 is FQNNGV in the germline V gene. The CDR3 runs to 14 residues. This chain's CDR3 is CASSLGTGVYEQYF. CDR3 in DNA: TGTGCCAGCAGCTTAGGGACAGGGGTCTACGAGCAGTACTTC.

The V call is TRBV18, the J call TRBJ1-6, with a tentative D call TRBD1 (5 bases). There are 14 residues in the CDR3. CDR1 is KGHSH and CDR2 is LQKENI in the germline V gene. The V end lost 5 bases, the J end lost 9 bases, and 14 bases lay between the germline ends. The CDR3 region has the DNA TGTGCCAGCTCAGCGGGGCGGTCTGTTTCACCCCTCCACTTT. It yields the protein CASSAGRSVSPLHF.

Comments on this clone: Within the sample, other DNA sequences also encode this same CDR3. The chain employs TRBV14 and TRBJ1-2; TRBD1 aligns across 9 bases. Germline assignment: CDR1 SGHDN and CDR2 FVKESK. CDR3 length equals 13 residues. Unmatched junction bases numbered 3, after V lost 4 bases and J lost 6 bases. The CDR3 region is CASSPRTGDGYTF. The CDR3 DNA sequence: TGTGCCAGCAGCCCGCGGACAGGGGATGGCTACACCTTC.

The V call is TRBV28, the J call TRBJ2-5; D is possibly TRBD2 (6 bases). The CDR3 spans 19 residues. The V end was cut by 2 bases, the J end by 4 bases, with 26 bases between. Germline loops: CDR1 MDHEN, CDR2 SYDVKM. The DNA of the CDR3 is TGTGCCAGCAGTTTAAGGGGCGGGGATGCGGGCGCCCCGAGAGAGACCCAGTACTTC. Protein product: CASSLRGGDAGAPRETQYF.

The chain employs TRBV19 and TRBJ1-5; perhaps TRBD1 as D (6 bases). V gave up 8 bases and J gave up 3 bases, with 11 bases separating them. The CDR3 consists of 13 residues. Germline V gene sequence: CDR1 LNHDA, CDR2 SQIVND (reference sequence). The CDR3 region is CASEGQINQPQHF. CDR3 bases: TGTGCCAGTGAAGGACAGATCAATCAGCCCCAGCATTTT.

The rearrangement joins TRBV5-1 to TRBJ2-7, with TRBD1 matching 7 bases. Losses at the gene ends were 4 bases for V and 0 bases for J; bases not matched to a gene: 4. CDR3 length: 14 amino acids. Germline-derived CDR1 and CDR2 are SGHRS and YFSETQ. The CDR3 reads CASSVDRPSYEQYF. The DNA for the CDR3 is TGCGCCAGCAGCGTGGACAGGCCCTCCTACGAGCAGTACTTC. The full variable domain, rest sourced from reference TRBV5-1 and TRBJ2-7, is KAGVTQTPRYLIKTRGQQVTLSCSPISGHRSVSWYQQTPGQGLQFLFEYFSETQRNKGNFPGRFSGRQFSNSRSEMNVSTLELGDSALYLCASSVDRPSYEQYFGPGTRLTVT.

This chain links TRBV29-1 with TRBJ1-1; 8 bases line up with TRBD1. There are 12 residues in the CDR3. Germline CDR1 is SQVTM and CDR2 is ANQGSEA. V shed 4 bases, J shed 3 bases, and the junction held 1 base outside the gene matches. As DNA, the CDR3 is TGCAGCGTTGGACAGGGGTACACTGAAGCTTTCTTT. Its translation is CSVGQGYTEAFF.

This chain's CDR3 is CSVGRTGNYGYTF. The CDR3 DNA follows: TGCAGCGTCGGCCGGACAGGAAACTATGGCTACACCTTC. V is TRBV29-1 and J is TRBJ1-2; 7 bases match TRBD1. V shed 6 bases, J shed 2 bases, and the junction held 6 bases outside the gene matches. CDR1 and CDR2 (germline): SQVTM, ANQGSEA. The CDR3 is 13 amino acids.

V is TRBV4-1 and J is TRBJ2-7; D not certain. The CDR3 extends over 14 amino acids. In germline, CDR1 is MGHRA, CDR2 YSYEKL. V was pared by 4 bases and J by 3 bases, with 13 bases between. The CDR3 DNA follows: TGCGCCAGCAGCCGAGAAGAGCGTGTCTACGAGCAGTACTTC. It specifies CASSREERVYEQYF.

This chain connects TRBV7-6 to TRBJ2-7; no firm D call. CDR3 size: 14 residues. V lost 3 bases, J lost 2 bases, and 11 bases lay in between. CDR1 is SGHVS, CDR2 FNYEAQ, per germline. The chain's CDR3 is CASSFGPSAYEQYF. DNA for the CDR3: TGTGCCAGCAGCTTTGGTCCGAGCGCCTACGAGCAGTACTTC.

The J gene is TRBJ1-1, the V gene TRBV7-9; the D is unclear. This CDR3 region has 14 residues. Between the trimmed V and J ends, which lost 3 bases and 1 base, there was a span of 9 bases. Germline loops: CDR1 SEHNR, CDR2 FQNEAQ (reference sequence). DNA for the CDR3: TGTGCCAGCAGCTTGGGTATATCGAACACTGAAGCTTTCTTT. Amino acids: CASSLGISNTEAFF.

There are many counts of this clone. The chain combines TRBV7-3 with TRBJ2-7; D may correspond to TRBD1 or TRBD2 (5 bases each). This CDR3 has 13 amino acids. Trimming took 5 bases from V and 2 from J, leaving 10 bases between them. Per germline, CDR1 SGHTA and CDR2 FQGTGA. The CDR3, as DNA: TGTGCCAGCAGCCGCGAGGGGACCTACGAGCAGTACTTC. It yields the protein CASSREGTYEQYF.

The V and J genes are TRBV18 and TRBJ1-1, with D unresolved. Trimming took off 2 bases at V and 2 bases at J, with 6 bases between the two ends. CDR3 length: 13 amino acids. In germline, CDR1 is KGHSH, CDR2 LQKENI. The CDR3 reads CASSPGLNTEAFF. The CDR3 region has the DNA TGTGCCAGCTCACCAGGACTAAACACTGAAGCTTTCTTT.

The rearrangement uses TRBV5-1 and TRBJ2-7; the D gene is possibly TRBD1 (7 bases). The CDR3 spans 15 residues. The germline V gene encodes CDR1 SGHRS and CDR2 YFSETQ. The germline V and J ends were trimmed by 3 bases and 1 base, with 14 bases remaining between them. CDR3 loop: CASSYQGGSSYEQYF. In DNA, the CDR3 is TGCGCCAGCAGCTACCAGGGGGGATCGTCCTACGAGCAGTACTTC.

J is TRBJ2-7 and V is TRBV7-8, with 8 bases that match TRBD2. This CDR3 has 15 residues. Germline trimming cut 5 bases from V and 4 bases from J; bases unmatched to any gene: 10. From germline, CDR1 is SGHVS and CDR2 FQNEAQ. CDR3: CASSDSGLGRYEQYF. For the CDR3, the DNA is TGTGCCAGCAGCGATTCGGGACTAGGGCGGTACGAGCAGTACTTC.

The V gene is TRBV19, the J gene TRBJ1-2; D remains ambiguous. Germline values: CDR1 LNHDA, CDR2 SQIVND (reference sequence). V shed 6 bases and J shed 7 bases, with 15 bases lying between them. The CDR3 spans 13 residues. The CDR3 DNA sequence: TGTGCCAGTAGGGACGGAAGTTTTGGTGGCTACACCTTC. This gives the protein CASRDGSFGGYTF.

J is TRBJ1-1 and V is TRBV19; D is uncertain. CDR3 length equals 13 residues. Trimming took off 4 bases at V and 3 bases at J, with 9 bases between the two ends. Germline V gives CDR1 LNHDA, CDR2 SQIVND (reference sequence). This CDR3 is CASSTDSYTEAFF. For the CDR3, the DNA is TGTGCCAGTAGTACAGACTCTTACACTGAAGCTTTCTTT.

The chain uses TRBV6-5 and TRBJ1-5; perhaps TRBD1 as D (5 bases). The length of the CDR3 is 14 residues. Germline CDR1 is MNHEY and CDR2 is SVGAGI. The germline V and J ends were trimmed by 4 bases and 6 bases, with 13 bases remaining between them. CDR3 nucleotides: TGTGCCAGCAGTTCGAATGGGGGGGGTCAGCCCCAGCATTTT. It is translated as CASSSNGGGQPQHF.

The gene calls are TRBV29-1 and TRBJ2-7, with 7 bases that match TRBD2. CDR1 is SQVTM, CDR2 ANQGSEA, per germline. The length of the CDR3 is 13 residues. J was trimmed by 7 bases and V by 0 bases; bases with no gene match: 6. This CDR3 is CSVEDRTRWEQYF. CDR3 in DNA: TGCAGCGTTGAAGATAGGACTAGGTGGGAGCAGTACTTC.

This chain uses TRBV30 with TRBJ1-5; 7 positions match TRBD1. The V gene end was trimmed by 2 bases and the J gene end by 6 bases; junction bases not matched to a gene: 7. This CDR3 has 14 residues. In germline, CDR1 is GTSNPN, CDR2 SVGIG (reference sequence). This CDR3 is CAWSPGTVIQPQHF. DNA of the CDR3: TGTGCCTGGAGTCCCGGGACAGTCATTCAGCCCCAGCATTTT.

The J gene is TRBJ1-2, the V gene TRBV6-5, with 8 nucleotides matching TRBD1. J gave up 6 bases and V 6 bases, and 9 bases lay outside the gene matches. Looked up from germline, CDR1 is MNHEY and CDR2 is SVGAGI. The CDR3 consists of 14 residues. CDR3 protein: CASRPPGQGNGYTF. The CDR3 region has the DNA TGTGCCAGCAGGCCCCCCGGACAGGGAAATGGCTACACCTTC.

This sequence joins TRBV19 and TRBJ1-5, with D possibly being TRBD1 (5 bases). This CDR3 is 15 amino acids long. V was shortened by 2 bases and J by 4 bases, with 12 bases between the two germline ends. In germline, CDR1 is LNHDA, CDR2 SQIVND (reference sequence). The CDR3 sequence is CASSIWGDGNQPQHF. Written as DNA, the CDR3 is TGTGCCAGTAGTATATGGGGGGACGGTAATCAGCCCCAGCATTTT.

J is TRBJ1-1 and V is TRBV4-1, with D unresolved. Germline-derived CDR1 and CDR2 are MGHRA and YSYEKL. The germline V and J ends were trimmed by 4 bases and 3 bases, with 3 bases remaining between them. The CDR3 consists of 11 residues. The CDR3 nucleotides are TGCGCCAGCAGCCGTGACACTGAAGCTTTCTTT. Amino acids: CASSRDTEAFF.

The V call is TRBV11-2, the J call TRBJ1-3, with D possibly being TRBD1 (6 bases). This CDR3 has 16 amino acids. The germline CDR1 and CDR2 sequences are SGHAT and FQNNGV. Deletions cut 2 bases from V and 1 base from J, with 12 bases between. This chain's CDR3 is CASSLLRGRSGNTIYF. The DNA of the CDR3 is TGTGCCAGCAGCTTACTCAGGGGAAGATCTGGAAACACCATATATTTT.

The CDR3 reads CASSPGQGRGGANVLTF. DNA for the CDR3: TGCGCCAGCAGCCCGGGACAGGGTAGAGGTGGGGCCAACGTCCTGACTTTC. The chain recombines TRBV5-1 with TRBJ2-6, with TRBD1 identical over 9 bases. V lost 4 bases, J lost 3 bases, and 8 bases stayed unmatched. In germline, CDR1 is SGHRS, CDR2 YFSETQ. The CDR3 sequence is 17 residues long.

This clone was detected only a few times. The genes are TRBV7-9 and TRBJ2-1; TRBD1 aligns across 10 bases. V was pared by 1 base and J by 7 bases, with 7 bases of the junction left unmatched. CDR3 size: 16 residues. Germline-derived CDR1 and CDR2 are SEHNR and FQNEAQ (reference sequence). CDR3 in amino acids: CASSLVGTGEENEQFF. The DNA for the CDR3 is TGTGCCAGCAGCTTAGTGGGGACAGGGGAGGAAAATGAGCAGTTCTTC.

The V call is TRBV2, the J call TRBJ1-3; D perhaps matches TRBD1 (5 bases). The germline gives CDR1 SNHLY, CDR2 FYNNEI. Trimming took off 8 bases at V and 0 bases at J, with 17 bases between the two ends. The length of the CDR3 is 16 residues. In DNA, the CDR3 is TGTGCCAGCCAGTATGTGGGACCGGCCTCTGGAAACACCATATATTTT. Residues: CASQYVGPASGNTIYF.

In its sample, this clone was seen a few times. The rearrangement joins TRBV30 to TRBJ1-4; D not resolved. The CDR3 is made up of 14 amino acids. Per the germline V gene, CDR1 is GTSNPN and CDR2 is SVGIG (reference sequence). V dropped 2 bases and J dropped 8 bases, with 15 bases sitting between them. The CDR3 region is CAWSPVVLGEKLFF. The CDR3 DNA reads TGTGCCTGGAGTCCTGTAGTTCTGGGGGAAAAACTGTTTTTT.